The sequence of this T cell receptor (beta chain) was determined in a study of T cell responses to AZD1222 COVID-19 vaccine (dated by TCRdb to the early 2020s). Study-level background: AZD1222 recipients with second doses at about 4 weeks or about 12 weeks were pooled, because spike-specific TCR depth and breadth did not differ between schedules. A total of 233 trial participants underwent TCR sequencing, of whom 207 received two doses of AZD1222 and around 26 received two doses of the MenACWY control vaccine. Trial participants were enrolled into age subgroups of 18-55, 56-69 and 70-plus years, which contained 148, 28 and 57 TCR-sequenced participants, respectively.

General study outcomes and caveats: Participants were mostly white British and included more females than males, and it was suggested by the authors that clonal diversity may have been underestimated. Reportedly, almost half of the unique spike-specific TCRs recognized epitopes lying outside the regions that are mutated in the B.1.351 and B.1.1.7 variants. The vaccine-associated CD4 TCRs covered the entire spike protein, and the dominant responses fell in regions 160-218 and 743-854. Conclusions about previously exposed vaccinees are limited, since just 6 or 7 AZD1222 recipients were seropositive for SARS-CoV-2 at baseline. Because no day 14 peak-response samples were available, the repertoires could be characterized only after the peak T cell response. The 56-69-year group was small, and its depth increase did not reach significance, likely because of low power. A significant rise in spike-specific TCR breadth and depth was observed after two AZD1222 doses relative to day 0 and relative to MenACWY recipients.

Concerning this clone: It has no known antigen specificity. The input lacks base qualities; no much larger clone sits a single base away.

The sample's time point label, decoded: baseline before first vaccination. Samples from vaccinated people were obtained from the UK trials COV001 and COV002, which included a single-blind randomized controlled phase 2/3 trial of AZD1222 (ChAdOx1 nCoV-19) in healthy adults. For TCRbeta chain sequencing, PBMC samples from trial participants were taken at day 0 and at day 28 after the second dose. Trimming takes 1 base from V and 8 bases from J, and the germline ends sit 18 bases apart. CDR1 and CDR2 are drawn from the germline V gene: MDHEN, SYDVKM. CDR3 length: 16 amino acids, cysteine to phenylalanine. Of the read, only the CDR3 DNA is kept; its 48 bases are in frame from base 1. The CDR3 regions of human TCRbeta chains were subjected to immunosequencing. For the original study's pipeline: TCRs in the repertoires were matched against a reference library of SARS-CoV-2-specific TCRs that had been generated with the MIRA antigen-specificity platform. Breadth was defined as the fraction of unique TCRs that were SARS-CoV-2-associated. Depth was defined as the fraction of total T cells that were SARS-CoV-2-associated. Each spike-specific TCR was assigned to its reactive spike region and to a CD4 or CD8 class using the MIRA data. Log10-transformed breadth and depth values were compared by one-way ANOVA with Sidak's multiple comparisons tests. The table comes from immuneACCESS by way of TCRdb, which keeps in-frame sequences with V and J called. Part of the clones is missing from these tables; in studies checked, under half for an unresolved V gene and the rest for unknown reasons. That table furnishes V, J and clone size, whereas the DNA furnished D and trimming. Within this sample are about 170,000 clones, with about nine tenths of them counted one time only. The top ten clonotypes cover roughly 1.6% of the sample.

The chain links TRBV28 with TRBJ1-3; the D gene is possibly TRBD1, with 5 bases matching. This specimen consisted of peripheral blood, obtained on day 0 of AZD1222 vaccination. The source is an adult in good health. The DNA sequence reads TGTGCCAGCAGTTTATCTTCTTTTCCAAAAGGGGACACCATATATTTT. This yields the protein CASSLSSFPKGDTIYF.